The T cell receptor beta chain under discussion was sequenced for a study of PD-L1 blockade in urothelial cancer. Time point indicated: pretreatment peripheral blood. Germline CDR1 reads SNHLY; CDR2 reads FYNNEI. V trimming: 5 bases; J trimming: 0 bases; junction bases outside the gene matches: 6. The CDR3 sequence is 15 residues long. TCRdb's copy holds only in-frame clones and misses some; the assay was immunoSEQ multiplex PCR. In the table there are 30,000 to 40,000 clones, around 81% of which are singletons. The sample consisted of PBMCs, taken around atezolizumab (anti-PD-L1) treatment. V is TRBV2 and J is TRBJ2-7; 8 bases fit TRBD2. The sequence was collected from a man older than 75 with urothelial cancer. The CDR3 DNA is TGTGCCAGCAGTCTAGCGGGCGGGAGCTCCTACGAGCAGTACTTC. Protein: CASSLAGGSSYEQYF.